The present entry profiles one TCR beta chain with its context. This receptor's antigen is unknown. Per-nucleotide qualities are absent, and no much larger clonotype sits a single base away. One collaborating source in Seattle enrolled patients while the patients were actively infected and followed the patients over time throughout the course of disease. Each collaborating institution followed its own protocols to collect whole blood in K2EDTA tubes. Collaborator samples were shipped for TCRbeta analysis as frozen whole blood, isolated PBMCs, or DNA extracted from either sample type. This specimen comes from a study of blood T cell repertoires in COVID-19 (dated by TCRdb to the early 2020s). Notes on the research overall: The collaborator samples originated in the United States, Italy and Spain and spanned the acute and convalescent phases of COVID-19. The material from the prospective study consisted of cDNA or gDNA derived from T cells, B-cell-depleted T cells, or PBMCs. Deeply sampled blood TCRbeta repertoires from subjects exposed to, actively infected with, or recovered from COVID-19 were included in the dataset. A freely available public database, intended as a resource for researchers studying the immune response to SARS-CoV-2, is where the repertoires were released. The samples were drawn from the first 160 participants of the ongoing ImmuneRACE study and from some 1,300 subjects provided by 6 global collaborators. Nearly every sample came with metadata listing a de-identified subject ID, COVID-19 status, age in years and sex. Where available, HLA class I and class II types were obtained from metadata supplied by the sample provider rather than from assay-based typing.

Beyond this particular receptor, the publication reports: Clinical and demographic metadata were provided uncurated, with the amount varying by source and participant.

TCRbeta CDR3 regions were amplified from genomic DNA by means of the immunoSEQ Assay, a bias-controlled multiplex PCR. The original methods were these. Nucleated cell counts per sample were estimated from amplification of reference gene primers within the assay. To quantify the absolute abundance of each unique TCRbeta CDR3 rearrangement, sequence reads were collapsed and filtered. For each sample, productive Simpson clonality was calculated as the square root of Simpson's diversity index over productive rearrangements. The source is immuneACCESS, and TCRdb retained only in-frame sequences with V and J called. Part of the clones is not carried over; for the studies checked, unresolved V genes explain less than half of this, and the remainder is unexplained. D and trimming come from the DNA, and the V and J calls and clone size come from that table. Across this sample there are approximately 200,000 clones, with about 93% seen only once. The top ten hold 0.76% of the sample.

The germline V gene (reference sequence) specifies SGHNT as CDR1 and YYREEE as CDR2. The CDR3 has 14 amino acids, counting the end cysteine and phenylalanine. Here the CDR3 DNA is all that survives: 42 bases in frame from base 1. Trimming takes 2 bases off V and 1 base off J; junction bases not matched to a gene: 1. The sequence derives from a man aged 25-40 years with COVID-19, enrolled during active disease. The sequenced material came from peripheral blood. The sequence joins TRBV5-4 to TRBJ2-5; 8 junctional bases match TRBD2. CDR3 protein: CASSLLAAQETQYF. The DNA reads TGTGCCAGCAGCTTACTAGCGGCCCAAGAGACCCAGTACTTC.